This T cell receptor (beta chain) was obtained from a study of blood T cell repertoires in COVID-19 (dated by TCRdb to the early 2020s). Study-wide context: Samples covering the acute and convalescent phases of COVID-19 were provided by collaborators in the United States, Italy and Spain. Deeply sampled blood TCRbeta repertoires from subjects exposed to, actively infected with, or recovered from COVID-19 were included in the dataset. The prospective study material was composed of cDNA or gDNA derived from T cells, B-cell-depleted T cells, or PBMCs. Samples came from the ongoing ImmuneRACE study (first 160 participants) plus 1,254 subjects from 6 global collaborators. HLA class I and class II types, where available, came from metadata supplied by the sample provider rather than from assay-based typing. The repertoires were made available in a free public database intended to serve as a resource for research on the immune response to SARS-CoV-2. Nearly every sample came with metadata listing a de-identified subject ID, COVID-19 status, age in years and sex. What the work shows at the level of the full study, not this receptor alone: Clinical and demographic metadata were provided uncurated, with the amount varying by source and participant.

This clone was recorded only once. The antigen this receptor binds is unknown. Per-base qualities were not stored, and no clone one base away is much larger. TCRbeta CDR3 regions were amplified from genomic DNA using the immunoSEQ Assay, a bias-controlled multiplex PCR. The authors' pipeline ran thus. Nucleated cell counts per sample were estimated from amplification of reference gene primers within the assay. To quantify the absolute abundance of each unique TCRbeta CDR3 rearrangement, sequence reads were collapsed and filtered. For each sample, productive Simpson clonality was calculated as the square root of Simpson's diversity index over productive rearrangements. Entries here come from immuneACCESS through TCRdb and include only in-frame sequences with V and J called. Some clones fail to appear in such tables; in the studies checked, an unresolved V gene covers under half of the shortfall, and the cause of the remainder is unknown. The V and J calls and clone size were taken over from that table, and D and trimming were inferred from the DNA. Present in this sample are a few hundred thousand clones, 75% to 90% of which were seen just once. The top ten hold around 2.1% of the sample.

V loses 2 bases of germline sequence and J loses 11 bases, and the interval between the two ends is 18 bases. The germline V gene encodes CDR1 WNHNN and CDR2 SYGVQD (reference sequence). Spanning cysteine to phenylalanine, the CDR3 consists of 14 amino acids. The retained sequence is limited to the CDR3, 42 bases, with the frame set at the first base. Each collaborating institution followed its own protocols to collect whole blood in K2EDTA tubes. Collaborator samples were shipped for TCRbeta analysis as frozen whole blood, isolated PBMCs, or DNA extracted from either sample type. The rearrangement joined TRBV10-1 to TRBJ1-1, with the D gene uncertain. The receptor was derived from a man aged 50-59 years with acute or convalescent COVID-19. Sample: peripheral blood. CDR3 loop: CASSETGSGIAAFF. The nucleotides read TGCGCCAGCAGTGAGACGGGCAGCGGTATTGCGGCTTTCTTT.